Following are 20 T cell receptor beta chains from one sample sequenced in a study of vaccination and CD4 T cells after COVID-19. These receptors are not linked to any known antigen. Sequencing of cultured CD4+ T cell DNA used the Oncomine TCR Beta short-read assay. TCRdb ran MiXCR on the PCR reads and lists one entry per CDR3 protein. The sample lists roughly 20,000 distinct CDR3 sequences, around 33% occurring once. Treatment in this sample: approximately nine-day PBMC culture with coronavirus spike peptide pools or control peptides (ViraFEST assay). The sample taken for sequencing was cultured CD4+ T cells from blood. The receptors stem from a human donor with COVID-19.

The table lists this clonotype with a few counts. The gene calls are TRBV7-2 and TRBJ1-5; D unresolved. The V end lost 2 bases, the J end lost 3 bases, and 2 bases lay between the germline ends. Per the germline V gene, CDR1 is SGHTA and CDR2 is FQGNSA. The CDR3 contains 12 residues. CDR3 bases: TGTGCCAGCAGCTTAAACAATCAGCCCCAGCATTTT. It encodes CASSLNNQPQHF.

The J gene is TRBJ2-3, the V gene TRBV30, with TRBD2 matching 7 bases. Germline CDR1 and CDR2: GTSNPN and SVGIG (reference sequence). With 2 bases clipped from V and 2 bases from J, the junction kept 4 bases outside the gene matches. The CDR3 totals 14 residues. The CDR3 DNA reads as TGTGCCTGGAGTTCTAGCGGCTCCACAGATACGCAGTATTTT. As protein: CAWSSSGSTDTQYF.

This clonotype was counted between two and nine times. The rearrangement uses TRBV19 and TRBJ2-3; D possibly corresponds to TRBD1 (5 bases). Per germline, CDR1 LNHDA and CDR2 SQIVND (reference sequence). This CDR3 comprises 14 residues. Deletions cut 11 bases from V and 6 bases from J, with 21 bases between. CDR3 DNA: TGTGCCGCCAAGTCCCGGCAGGGCAGCGATACGCAGTATTTT. This codes for CAAKSRQGSDTQYF.

The chain has TRBV20-1 and TRBJ2-5, with 12 positions matching TRBD2. This CDR3 has 16 amino acids. Per the germline V gene, CDR1 is DFQATT and CDR2 is SNEGSKA (reference sequence). After removal of 4 bases from V and 2 bases from J, the junction contained 8 bases not matched to a gene. The CDR3 DNA reads TGCAGTGCTACTAGCGGGGGGGGGAGGTGGCAAGAGACCCAGTACTTC. Translation: CSATSGGGRWQETQYF.

V gene TRBV28 combines with J gene TRBJ2-7; 7 nucleotides align to TRBD1. The junction had 7 bases not matched to a gene; V was cut back by 1 base and J by 4 bases. Germline CDR1 and CDR2: MDHEN and SYDVKM. CDR3 size: 15 residues. CDR3 DNA sequence: TGTGCCAGCAGTTTATTCGTCGGGACAGAATACGAGCAGTACTTC. Amino acid sequence: CASSLFVGTEYEQYF.

The chain joins TRBV14 to TRBJ2-2, with a weak D call TRBD2 (5 bases). Germline loops: CDR1 SGHDN, CDR2 FVKESK. Trimming left V 0 bases short and J 5 bases short, with 13 bases between. The CDR3 length is 16 residues. CDR3 loop: CASSQDLSPGTGELFF. The CDR3 nucleotides are TGTGCCAGCAGCCAAGATCTTTCGCCGGGGACCGGGGAGCTGTTTTTT.

This chain uses TRBV6-1 with TRBJ1-2; a weak D match, TRBD1 (6 bases). The length of the CDR3 is 15 residues. Germline V CDR1 and CDR2: MNHNS, SASEGT. Trimming cost V 6 bases and J 7 bases, with 21 bases left between them. DNA of the CDR3: TGTGCCAGCAGCCGAGTCAGGGGAGGATTGAGTGGCTACACCTTC. Translating it yields CASSRVRGGLSGYTF.

This clonotype was seen more than once but under ten times. J is TRBJ2-3 and V is TRBV27; 8 bases are shared with TRBD1. This CDR3 is 14 amino acids long. Germline V lookup: CDR1 MNHEY, CDR2 SMNVEV (reference sequence). Losses at the gene ends were 6 bases for V and 2 bases for J; bases not matched to a gene: 4. CDR3 DNA: TGTGCCAGCAGAACGGACAGGGCCACAGATACGCAGTATTTT. Protein sequence: CASRTDRATDTQYF.

The CDR3 region is CASSLRSQGSRYTF. For the CDR3, the DNA is TGTGCCAGCAGCCTCCGCTCACAGGGGAGTCGCTACACCTTC. The chain recombines TRBV7-3 with TRBJ1-2; TRBD1 aligns across 7 bases. Per germline, CDR1 SGHTA and CDR2 FQGTGA. J lost 9 bases, V lost 5 bases, and 12 bases had no gene match. The CDR3 totals 14 residues.

The rearrangement uses TRBV7-9 and TRBJ1-4; D is ambiguous. Trimming stripped 3 bases from V and 6 bases from J, with 11 bases between. The length of the CDR3 is 14 residues. Germline V gene data show CDR1 as SEHNR and CDR2 as FQNEAQ (reference sequence). Here the CDR3 DNA reads TGTGCCAGCAGCTTTTCGGGAGGCGATGAAAAACTGTTTTTT. As protein: CASSFSGGDEKLFF.

This clonotype was detected a few times. V is TRBV27 and J is TRBJ2-2; tentative D call: TRBD1 (5 bases). Per the germline V gene, CDR1 is MNHEY and CDR2 is SMNVEV (reference sequence). V lost 0 bases and J lost 4, with 6 bases in between. This CDR3 comprises 14 residues. The CDR3 nucleotides read TGTGCCAGCAGTTTATCAGGGGCCACCGGGGAGCTGTTTTTT. It yields the protein CASSLSGATGELFF.

This clonotype has only a few counts. This sequence joins TRBV5-1 and TRBJ1-6; 11 nucleotides match TRBD1. V was pared by 3 bases and J by 9 bases, with 5 bases of the junction left unmatched. The CDR3 sequence is 15 residues long. CDR1 is SGHRS, CDR2 YFSETQ, per germline. The chain's CDR3 is CASSSGQGAGSPLHF. For the CDR3, the DNA is TGCGCCAGCAGCTCAGGACAGGGGGCAGGTTCACCCCTCCACTTT.

This clonotype turned up a few times. The chain links TRBV27 to TRBJ1-1, with unresolved D. The CDR3 runs to 13 residues. Germline assignment: CDR1 MNHEY and CDR2 SMNVEV (reference sequence). V lost 3 bases and J 1 base, leaving 6 bases between the germline ends. The CDR3 nucleotides are TGTGCCAGCAGTTTGGGCCGGAACACTGAAGCTTTCTTT. Its protein product is CASSLGRNTEAFF.

This chain connects TRBV20-1 to TRBJ2-7; 11 bases are shared with TRBD2. Per the germline V gene, CDR1 is DFQATT and CDR2 is SNEGSKA (reference sequence). V dropped 2 bases and J dropped 3; count of bases not matched to a gene: 6. CDR3 length: 15 residues. The CDR3 DNA is TGCAGTGCTAGAAACCTAGCGGGGGGTCTCTACGAGCAGTACTTC. Residues: CSARNLAGGLYEQYF.

This clonotype showed up just a few times. The chain uses TRBV6-1 and TRBJ1-2; D is unresolved. The germline V gene encodes CDR1 MNHNS and CDR2 SASEGT. V gave up 6 bases and J gave up 0 bases, with 8 bases separating them. CDR3 length: 13 residues. The DNA for the CDR3 is TGTGCCAGCAGAGGTGCTACTAACTATGGCTACACCTTC. Translated, it gives CASRGATNYGYTF.

The rearrangement uses TRBV27 and TRBJ1-6; D is uncertain. Germline lookup yields CDR1 MNHEY and CDR2 SMNVEV (reference sequence). V was shortened by 4 bases and J by 3 bases, with 16 bases between the two germline ends. This CDR3 spans 17 amino acids. The CDR3 DNA sequence: TGTGCCAGCAGTTACCTCCCAAGGACCAACTATAATTCACCCCTCCACTTT. It is translated as CASSYLPRTNYNSPLHF.

The chain uses TRBV5-1 and TRBJ1-5, with 7 bases that match TRBD1. In germline, CDR1 is SGHRS, CDR2 YFSETQ. The CDR3 sequence is 18 residues long. The V gene end was trimmed by 4 bases and the J gene end by 1 base; junction bases not matched to a gene: 14. The CDR3 sequence is CASSPGTAGYPSNQPQHF. The CDR3, as DNA: TGCGCCAGCAGCCCCGGGACAGCCGGCTACCCGAGCAATCAGCCCCAGCATTTT.

This clonotype is medium-sized. The chain joins TRBV15 to TRBJ1-3, with no clear D. The germline CDR1 and CDR2 sequences are LNHNV and YYDKDF (reference sequence). The CDR3 covers 12 residues. Between the trimmed V and J ends, which lost 1 base and 4 bases, there was a span of 2 bases. In DNA form, the CDR3 reads TGTGCCACCAGCAGAGTCGGAAACACCATATATTTT. Translation: CATSRVGNTIYF. Based on the CDR3 plus reference TRBV15 and TRBJ1-3, the full variable domain is DAMVIQNPRYQVTQFGKPVTLSCSQTLNHNVMYWYQQKSSQAPKLLFHYYDKDFNNEADTPDNFQSRRPNTSFCFLDIRSPGLGDTAMYLCATSRVGNTIYFGEGSWLTVV.

This chain uses TRBV4-3 with TRBJ2-2, with 7 bases that match TRBD1. This CDR3 is 15 amino acids long. Germline CDR1 reads LGHNA; CDR2 reads YSLEER. With 8 bases clipped from V and 1 base from J, the junction kept 7 bases outside the gene matches. The CDR3 nucleotides read TGCGCCAGCCGCGACAGGGTCGGGAACACCGGGGAGCTGTTTTTT. Translating it yields CASRDRVGNTGELFF.

The chain carries TRBV7-9 and TRBJ1-5, with D uncertain. V was trimmed by 5 bases and J by 3 bases, leaving 11 bases between them. Germline CDR1 reads SEHNR; CDR2 reads FQNEAQ (reference sequence). This CDR3 comprises 14 residues. Here the CDR3 reads CASSPGNINQPQHF. CDR3 bases: TGTGCCAGCAGCCCGGGGAACATCAATCAGCCCCAGCATTTT.